This entry lists 31 T cell receptor beta chains sequenced from one sample in a study of T cells in Graves' hyperthyroidism and ophthalmopathy. The TCR beta CDR3 regions underwent amplification using RNA transcripts as the source. Carried out on the TCR CDR3, a first-round RT-PCR used the HTBI primer set. TCRdb fed the multiplex PCR reads into MiXCR, producing one record per CDR3 protein. Of hundreds of thousands of distinct CDR3 sequences detected, around 20% appear once; the ten largest clones hold 30% to 40%. Material: blood. The receptor set was obtained from a man aged 25-40 years with Graves' ophthalmopathy.

This chain uses TRBV5-6 with TRBJ2-1; TRBD2 matches 8 bases. Trimming removed 4 bases from V and 4 bases from J; junction bases left unmatched: 10. The CDR3 has 16 residues. Germline CDR1 SGHDT, CDR2 YYEEEE. The CDR3 region is CASSLDRLALYNEQFF. As DNA, the CDR3 is TGTGCCAGCAGCCTCGACCGACTAGCGCTGTACAATGAGCAGTTCTTC.

This clonotype was detected a few times. The chain has TRBV6-1 and TRBJ1-1, with D hard to call. CDR3 length equals 13 residues. With 5 bases removed from V and 5 bases from J, the gap between germline ends came to 12 bases. Germline V CDR1 and CDR2: MNHNS, SASEGT. CDR3 nucleotide sequence: TGTGCCAGCAGTACGGACCCCGGGACTGAAGCTTTCTTT. Its translation: CASSTDPGTEAFF.

This clonotype was found a few times. The chain uses TRBV6-5 and TRBJ2-7; D possibly corresponds to TRBD1 (5 bases). V dropped 2 bases and J dropped 2 bases, with 10 bases sitting between them. The V gene's germline CDR1 is MNHEY and CDR2 SVGAGI. The length of the CDR3 is 14 residues. The CDR3 nucleotides are TGTGCCAGCAGTTACGGGGCAGGTCCCTACGAGCAGTACTTC. Its protein is CASSYGAGPYEQYF.

This clonotype was observed a handful of times. The chain carries TRBV7-9 and TRBJ2-2; D perhaps matches TRBD1 (5 bases). Germline CDR1 SEHNR, CDR2 FQNEAQ (reference sequence). The CDR3 length is 14 residues. Trimming pared 6 bases from V and 4 bases from J, leaving 12 bases between. CDR3 coding DNA: TGTGCCAGCAGACCCGATAGGGGCACCGGGGAGCTGTTTTTT. It encodes CASRPDRGTGELFF.

This clonotype appeared a few times. V and J are TRBV6-1 and TRBJ2-2, with 8 bases aligning to TRBD1. CDR1 is MNHNS and CDR2 is SASEGT in the germline V gene. V lost 7 bases to trimming and J lost 3 bases; unmatched junction nucleotides: 4. CDR3 length: 14 residues. Here the CDR3 DNA reads TGTGCCAGCATAGGGACAGGTTACACCGGGGAGCTGTTTTTT. Translated, it gives CASIGTGYTGELFF.

Comments on this clonotype: A read error may explain this, as a much larger clone is one base away. The chain couples TRBV11-2 to TRBJ2-7, with D unclear. The germline V gene has CDR1 SGHAT and CDR2 FQNNGV. This CDR3 is 16 amino acids long. V lost 1 base to trimming and J lost 2 bases, with 15 bases between them. For the CDR3, the DNA is TGTGCCAGCAGCTTAGGTGGATTAGGGCTTACCTACGAGCAGTACTTC. The encoded protein is CASSLGGLGLTYEQYF.

The genes are TRBV27 and TRBJ2-7; D is possibly TRBD1 (5 bases). V gave up 3 bases and J gave up 0 bases, with 9 bases separating them. Germline CDR1 is MNHEY and CDR2 is SMNVEV (reference sequence). The CDR3 has 14 amino acids. CDR3 DNA sequence: TGTGCCAGCAGTTTGAGGACACACTCCTACGAGCAGTACTTC. As protein: CASSLRTHSYEQYF.

The chain carries TRBV10-1 and TRBJ2-4; perhaps TRBD1 as D (5 bases). Trimming took 6 bases from V and 3 from J, leaving 12 bases between them. The germline gives CDR1 WNHNN, CDR2 SYGVQD (reference sequence). CDR3 length: 14 amino acids. Written as DNA, the CDR3 is TGCGCCAGCAGCTCGGACACGGGCAAAAACATTCAGTACTTC. Translation gives CASSSDTGKNIQYF.

Remarks on this clonotype: It may be a read error: a sequence one base away is much more abundant. The genes are TRBV7-2 and TRBJ2-1, with TRBD2 matching 11 bases. The CDR3 is 16 amino acids. V gave up 8 bases and J gave up 4 bases; unmatched junction bases: 10. CDR1 and CDR2 from the germline V gene are SGHTA and FQGNSA. The DNA for the CDR3 is TGTGCCAGCGGGCCCTCCGGGACTAGCGGTTACAATGAGCAGTTCTTC. It specifies CASGPSGTSGYNEQFF.

This clonotype appeared once. This chain links TRBV2 with TRBJ2-4, with a possible D match to TRBD2 (6 bases). The CDR3 has 14 amino acids. Trimming pared 6 bases from V and 2 bases from J, leaving 11 bases between. Germline V CDR1 and CDR2: SNHLY, FYNNEI. The CDR3 spells CASRGEETKNIQYF. CDR3 sequence (DNA): TGTGCCAGCAGGGGGGAGGAGACCAAAAACATTCAGTACTTC.

The sample holds a few counts of this clonotype. The chain carries TRBV28 and TRBJ1-6; D gene unclear. Trimming removed 3 bases at V and 0 bases at J, with 15 bases between. The CDR3 consists of 18 residues. The germline CDR1 and CDR2 sequences are MDHEN and SYDVKM. The CDR3 spells CASSFPPTESSYNSPLHF. In DNA form, the CDR3 reads TGTGCCAGCAGTTTCCCGCCTACTGAGAGCTCCTATAATTCACCCCTCCACTTT.

The rearrangement joins TRBV3-1 to TRBJ2-3, with 7 bases lining up with TRBD2. Germline assignment: CDR1 LGHDT and CDR2 YNNKEL (reference sequence). V gave up 4 bases and J gave up 0 bases; unmatched junction bases: 7. This CDR3 spans 16 amino acids. CDR3 nucleotide sequence: TGTGCCAGCAGCCTTGCTGGGGGGGGTAGCACAGATACGCAGTATTTT. This gives the protein CASSLAGGGSTDTQYF.

This clonotype has just a few counts. V gene TRBV28 combines with J gene TRBJ2-7, with D hard to call. The CDR3 has 16 amino acids. Germline CDR1 and CDR2: MDHEN and SYDVKM. V shed 3 bases and J shed 1 base, with 16 bases lying between them. In nucleotides, the CDR3 is TGTGCCAGCAGTTTTTGGCAGGCCACATCTTCCTACGAGCAGTACTTC. This codes for CASSFWQATSSYEQYF.

This clonotype was observed a single time. The chain couples TRBV19 to TRBJ2-1, with a possible D match to TRBD1 (6 bases). CDR1 is LNHDA and CDR2 is SQIVND in the germline V gene (reference sequence). The CDR3 has 17 amino acids. V lost 3 bases, J lost 4 bases, and 19 bases lay in between. The CDR3 sequence: CASSMIKRQAKYNEQFF. In DNA, the CDR3 is TGTGCCAGTAGTATGATAAAGAGACAGGCGAAATACAATGAGCAGTTCTTC.

The rearrangement links TRBV11-2 to TRBJ1-5; D is possibly TRBD1 (6 bases). V was pared by 5 bases and J by 3 bases, with 17 bases between. CDR1 is SGHAT, CDR2 FQNNGV, per germline. The CDR3 sequence is 16 residues long. CDR3 bases: TGTGCCAGCAGCGCTTCGCCAGGGGCTTCCAATCAGCCCCAGCATTTT. It specifies CASSASPGASNQPQHF.

This clonotype turned up a few times. The rearrangement links TRBV30 to TRBJ2-5, with 10 bases matching TRBD2. Germline CDR1 and CDR2: GTSNPN and SVGIG (reference sequence). V trimming: 5 bases; J trimming: 6 bases; junction bases outside the gene matches: 9. CDR3 size: 14 residues. CDR3 nucleotides: TGTGCCTGGGCAACCGGGACTAGCGCTAAGACCCAGTACTTC. Protein sequence: CAWATGTSAKTQYF.

This clonotype came up a few times. The chain joins TRBV12-3 or TRBV12-4 to TRBJ1-5; the D gene is possibly TRBD1 (5 bases). CDR3 length equals 14 residues. The germline V and J ends were trimmed by 3 bases and 3 bases, with 9 bases remaining between them. The CDR3 bases are TGTGCCAGCAGTTTGAAGACAGCCAATCAGCCCCAGCATTTT. This sequence encodes CASSLKTANQPQHF.

This clonotype occurred a few times. Mismatch with germline at one junction end may stem from a read error. The chain links TRBV24-1 to TRBJ2-3; 9 positions match TRBD2. This CDR3 is 18 amino acids long. The germline V gene encodes CDR1 KGHDR and CDR2 SFDVKD. CDR3 protein: CASSSPSGLAGLTDTQYF. The DNA of the CDR3 is TGTGCCAGCAGTTCCCCCAGTGGGCTAGCGGGACTCACAGATACGCAGTATTTT.

Ten or more counts support this clonotype. CDR3 in amino acids: CASSQTMNTEAFF. CDR3 DNA: TGTGCCAGCAGCCAAACCATGAACACTGAAGCTTTCTTT. The chain is built from TRBV3-1 and TRBJ1-1, with D uncertain. This CDR3 comprises 13 residues. The germline gives CDR1 LGHDT, CDR2 YNNKEL (reference sequence). V was cut by 2 bases and J by 0 bases, with 4 bases left in between.

This clonotype was recorded at least ten times. The chain uses TRBV18 and TRBJ1-1; perhaps TRBD1 as D (5 bases). Per the germline V gene, CDR1 is KGHSH and CDR2 is LQKENI. V dropped 2 bases and J dropped 10 bases, with 17 bases sitting between them. The CDR3 runs 14 residues. This CDR3 is CASSPSPTAGGAFF. The CDR3 coding sequence is TGTGCCAGCTCACCATCCCCGACAGCCGGTGGAGCTTTCTTT.

This clonotype appeared many times. The rearrangement links TRBV5-6 to TRBJ2-1; 8 bases agree with TRBD1. Per the germline V gene, CDR1 is SGHDT and CDR2 is YYEEEE. The length of the CDR3 is 15 residues. V shed 2 bases and J 5 bases; nucleotides not matched to a gene: 6. The CDR3 DNA reads as TGTGCCAGCAGCTTAGGACAGGGCGGTCACAATGAGCAGTTCTTC. It translates to CASSLGQGGHNEQFF.

This clonotype was observed a few times. The rearrangement links TRBV29-1 to TRBJ2-1; D may be TRBD2 (5 bases). Germline loops: CDR1 SQVTM, CDR2 ANQGSEA. CDR3 length equals 11 residues. Between the trimmed V and J ends, which lost 5 bases and 8 bases, there was a span of 10 bases. The CDR3 nucleotides read TGCAGCGTTTACTACGGGGATGAGCAGTTCTTC. Amino acids: CSVYYGDEQFF.

This chain connects TRBV2 to TRBJ1-5; 8 nucleotides agree with TRBD1. This CDR3 has 16 residues. Germline lookup yields CDR1 SNHLY and CDR2 FYNNEI. The ends lost 5 bases at V and 1 base at J; junction bases unmatched: 7. CDR3 DNA sequence: TGTGCCAGCAGTCACGACAGGGGTCTGAGCAATCAGCCCCAGCATTTT. Translating gives CASSHDRGLSNQPQHF.

The CDR3 reads CASSYLQGYYEQYF. In DNA, the CDR3 is TGTGCCAGCAGTTACCTACAGGGCTACTACGAGCAGTACTTC. The chain couples TRBV6-2 or TRBV6-3 to TRBJ2-7, with D possibly matching TRBD1 (6 bases). The CDR3 sequence is 14 residues long. The germline CDR1 and CDR2 sequences are MNHEY and SVGEGT. Trimming took 2 bases from V and 3 from J, leaving 11 bases between them.

This clonotype was detected only a few times. The rearrangement joins TRBV6-1 to TRBJ1-4; weak D call: TRBD1 (5 bases). Per germline, CDR1 MNHNS and CDR2 SASEGT. The CDR3 is 14 residues long. V gave up 3 bases and J gave up 7 bases, with 12 bases separating them. Here the CDR3 reads CASSDGGAGEKLFF. The DNA for the CDR3 is TGTGCCAGCAGTGATGGAGGGGCGGGTGAAAAACTGTTTTTT.

This rearrangement joins TRBV7-9 to TRBJ2-2, with D possibly TRBD1 on 5 matching bases. V was clipped by 2 bases and J by 6 bases, with 13 bases between them. The CDR3 is made up of 15 amino acids. Germline V gene data show CDR1 as SEHNR and CDR2 as FQNEAQ (reference sequence). CDR3 DNA sequence: TGTGCCAGCAGCTTAAGAAAGGGGTACGCCGGGGAGCTGTTTTTT. This encodes CASSLRKGYAGELFF.

The rearrangement uses TRBV6-1 and TRBJ2-7; possibly TRBD1 for D (5 bases). Trimming took off 6 bases at V and 6 bases at J, with 21 bases between the two ends. The CDR3 length is 15 residues. The germline gives CDR1 MNHNS, CDR2 SASEGT. The CDR3 DNA sequence: TGTGCCAGCAGAAGAAATCAGGGTAGTGTACTCGAGCAGTACTTC. It encodes CASRRNQGSVLEQYF.

A few counts support this clonotype. The genes are TRBV14 and TRBJ2-3, with D tentatively TRBD1 or TRBD2 (5 bases each). The length of the CDR3 is 15 residues. The germline gives CDR1 SGHDN, CDR2 FVKESK. V dropped 0 bases and J dropped 6 bases, with 13 bases sitting between them. This CDR3 reads CASSQDRGDWDTQYF. The CDR3 DNA follows: TGTGCCAGCAGCCAAGATCGAGGGGATTGGGATACGCAGTATTTT. The variable domain in full, with the rest retrieved from reference TRBV14 and TRBJ2-3, is EAGVTQFPSHSVIEKGQTVTLRCDPISGHDNLYWYRRVMGKEIKFLLHFVKESKQDESGMPNNRFLAERTGGTYSTLKVQPAELEDSGVYFCASSQDRGDWDTQYFGPGTRLTVL.

This sequence joins TRBV10-3 and TRBJ2-7, with 9 bases fitting TRBD1. In germline, CDR1 is ENHRY, CDR2 SYGVKD. This CDR3 has 14 residues. J lost 5 bases, V lost 6 bases, and 8 bases had no gene match. This CDR3 reads CAISPGQGSDEQYF. In DNA, the CDR3 is TGTGCCATCAGCCCGGGACAGGGATCGGACGAGCAGTACTTC.

This clonotype has a handful of counts. V is TRBV5-6 and J is TRBJ1-2, with 10 bases matching TRBD1. Germline V gene data show CDR1 as SGHDT and CDR2 as YYEEEE. J gave up 4 bases and V 4 bases, and 7 bases lay outside the gene matches. This CDR3 is 15 amino acids long. The CDR3 reads CASSPAGQGPYGYTF. The CDR3 nucleotides are TGTGCCAGCAGCCCGGCGGGACAGGGGCCCTATGGCTACACCTTC.

The CDR3 region is CASKMGEGSYNEQFF. The CDR3 DNA reads TGTGCCAGTAAGATGGGGGAGGGATCCTACAATGAGCAGTTCTTC. The rearrangement joins TRBV19 to TRBJ2-1; 7 bases are a match to TRBD2. CDR1 is LNHDA and CDR2 is SQIVND in the germline V gene (reference sequence). This CDR3 has 15 residues. V shed 7 bases, J shed 1 base, and the junction held 7 bases outside the gene matches.